This T cell receptor beta chain was sequenced for a study of cytomegalovirus exposure and HLA in healthy donors. Findings of the study overall: A few chains tied to CMV proved CMV antigen-specific in vitro. In an earlier analysis, productive rearrangement rates for most beta V segments clustered near 87% or 30%. Later analysis suggested most CMV-associated TCR beta chains were HLA-restricted. The study recorded 160 or so TCR beta chains that were cytomegalovirus-associated.

PCR employed 60 Vbeta and 13 Jbeta primers. The table came from immunoSEQ multiplex PCR; TCRdb's copy has only in-frame clones and leaves some out. The sample yields about 120,000 clones, approximately 80% seen once. CDR3 length: 16 residues. The V segment lost 6 bases and the J segment 2 bases; nucleotides outside the gene matches: 5. Per germline, CDR1 SNHLY and CDR2 FYNNEI. A note on this clone: Its antigen is not identified.

Sequencing input: PBMCs. V is TRBV2 and J is TRBJ2-3; TRBD2 agrees at 13 bases. This TCR was recovered from a woman in her twenties or thirties in good health and CMV-seronegative. The CDR3 nucleotides are TGTGCCAGCAGGGGGGGACTAGCGGGAAACACAGATACGCAGTATTTT. Protein product: CASRGGLAGNTDTQYF.